The 25 T cell receptor beta chains below all came from one sample that was sequenced in a study of shared clonotypes between healthy human individuals. The assay was immunoSEQ multiplex PCR, and TCRdb's table has in-frame clones only and misses some. The sample holds about 600,000 clones, 95% seen once. CD45RO negativity and positive selection for CCR7 defined naive CD8 cells, a population that excluded terminally differentiated effector memory CD45RA+ cells. The specimen was naive CD8+ T cells sorted from blood. Every receptor here comes from a woman in her thirties in good health.

The genes are TRBV9 and TRBJ2-7, with 7 nucleotides matching TRBD2. The ends lost 0 bases at V and 5 bases at J; junction bases unmatched: 5. This CDR3 is 14 amino acids long. CDR1 and CDR2 (germline): SGDLS, YYNGEE. As DNA, the CDR3 is TGTGCCAGCAGCGTAGGCGGGAGTATCGACGAGCAGTACTTC. It codes for CASSVGGSIDEQYF.

The CDR3, as DNA: TGCGCCAGCAGTGAGGGCGGGGTCTACGAGCAGTACTTC. This codes for CASSEGGVYEQYF. This chain uses TRBV10-1 with TRBJ2-7, with D maybe TRBD2 (6 bases). Trimming shortened V by 2 bases and J by 3 bases, and 8 bases separated the two germline ends. This CDR3 is built from 13 residues. Germline V gives CDR1 WNHNN, CDR2 SYGVQD (reference sequence).

The CDR3 DNA reads as TGTGCCAGCAGTAGATCAGTATTGAACACTGAAGCTTTCTTT. Encoded protein: CASSRSVLNTEAFF. The chain employs TRBV2 and TRBJ1-1; D gene unclear. This CDR3 contains 14 residues. Trimming stripped 5 bases from V and 0 bases from J, with 10 bases between. Germline V lookup: CDR1 SNHLY, CDR2 FYNNEI.

This chain's CDR3 is CASSPTTGALPYEQYF. DNA of the CDR3: TGTGCCAGCAGTCCGACGACAGGGGCCCTACCCTACGAGCAGTACTTC. V and J are TRBV27 and TRBJ2-7, with 8 nucleotides matching TRBD1. Germline V lookup: CDR1 MNHEY, CDR2 SMNVEV (reference sequence). V lost 5 bases and J lost 2; bases outside the gene matches: 11. CDR3 length: 16 amino acids.

The chain employs TRBV7-9 and TRBJ2-1, with 8 positions matching TRBD2. V shed 0 bases, J shed 3 bases, and the junction held 7 bases outside the gene matches. This CDR3 spans 17 amino acids. The germline CDR1 and CDR2 sequences are SEHNR and FQNEAQ (reference sequence). CDR3 DNA sequence: TGTGCCAGCAGCTTAGCGTCCTCGGGAGGGGTCTACAATGAGCAGTTCTTC. It codes for CASSLASSGGVYNEQFF.

The chain links TRBV27 to TRBJ2-7; D call uncertain. V shed 1 base and J shed 0 bases, with 7 bases lying between them. Germline V lookup: CDR1 MNHEY, CDR2 SMNVEV (reference sequence). The CDR3 is 14 amino acids. The CDR3 nucleotides are TGTGCCAGCAGTTTATGGGCCAGCTCCTACGAGCAGTACTTC. This translates into CASSLWASSYEQYF.

The V call is TRBV5-4, the J call TRBJ2-7; unclear D gene. The CDR3 extends over 13 amino acids. V was trimmed by 2 bases and J by 6 bases, leaving 12 bases between them. Germline V gives CDR1 SGHNT, CDR2 YYREEE (reference sequence). The CDR3 DNA is TGTGCCAGCAGCTTTGGGTCGTCTCTCGAGCAGTACTTC. Its translation is CASSFGSSLEQYF.

The chain joins TRBV28 to TRBJ1-4, with 9 bases lining up with TRBD1. The V gene's germline CDR1 is MDHEN and CDR2 SYDVKM. The J segment lost 4 bases and the V segment lost 5 bases, leaving 5 bases of the junction unmatched. The CDR3 has 15 amino acids. This CDR3 reads CASSGGDRDNEKLFF. CDR3 bases: TGTGCCAGCAGTGGAGGGGACAGGGATAATGAAAAACTGTTTTTT.

A remark on this clone: This sample includes further DNA sequences coding for the same CDR3. The chain combines TRBV7-8 with TRBJ2-1; TRBD2 aligns across 10 bases. Germline trimming cut 5 bases from V and 7 bases from J; bases unmatched to any gene: 8. Germline V lookup: CDR1 SGHVS, CDR2 FQNEAQ. The CDR3 contains 15 residues. CDR3: CASSPRLAGRNEQFF. Written as DNA, the CDR3 is TGTGCCAGCAGCCCCCGACTAGCGGGTAGAAATGAGCAGTTCTTC.

The chain uses TRBV7-9 and TRBJ2-1; 16 nucleotides match TRBD2. Germline CDR1 SEHNR, CDR2 FQNEAQ (reference sequence). There are 19 residues in the CDR3. With 5 bases clipped from V and 2 bases from J, the junction kept 9 bases outside the gene matches. CDR3 coding DNA: TGTGCCAGCAGCGCTCCGGGACTAGCGGGAGGGTCTACCTACAATGAGCAGTTCTTC. Residues: CASSAPGLAGGSTYNEQFF.

V gene TRBV2 combines with J gene TRBJ2-3; D may be TRBD1 (5 bases). CDR3 size: 16 residues. Germline CDR1 reads SNHLY; CDR2 reads FYNNEI. The germline V and J ends were trimmed by 1 base and 0 bases, with 11 bases remaining between them. CDR3 nucleotide sequence: TGTGCCAGCAGTGAAGGTTCAGGGATGAGCACAGATACGCAGTATTTT. Its translation is CASSEGSGMSTDTQYF.

The chain has TRBV13 and TRBJ2-3; TRBD2 matches at 9 bases. The CDR3 contains 16 residues. V was clipped by 4 bases and J by 0 bases; unmatched bases: 5. Germline values: CDR1 PRHDT, CDR2 FYEKMQ (reference sequence). CDR3 DNA sequence: TGTGCCAGCAGCTCCGGAACTAGCGGGAGCACAGATACGCAGTATTTT. Its protein product is CASSSGTSGSTDTQYF.

The J gene is TRBJ1-1, the V gene TRBV5-8; D uncertain. V lost 6 bases and J 3 bases, leaving 12 bases between the germline ends. The CDR3 runs 13 residues. Germline V gene sequence: CDR1 SGHTS, CDR2 YDEGEE. Here the CDR3 reads CASMLSVHTEAFF. The CDR3 DNA sequence: TGTGCCAGCATGCTGTCAGTGCACACTGAAGCTTTCTTT.

The rearrangement links TRBV5-1 to TRBJ1-1, with D perhaps TRBD1 (5 bases). V lost 2 bases, J lost 1 base, and 9 bases lay in between. The length of the CDR3 is 14 residues. Germline-derived CDR1 and CDR2 are SGHRS and YFSETQ. The CDR3 protein is CASSFRDGNTEAFF. CDR3 nucleotides: TGCGCCAGCAGCTTCCGGGACGGGAACACTGAAGCTTTCTTT.

The chain uses TRBV7-6 and TRBJ2-7; 14 bases agree with TRBD2. Losses at the gene ends were 3 bases for V and 5 bases for J; bases not matched to a gene: 6. The CDR3 is made up of 16 amino acids. Per the germline V gene, CDR1 is SGHVS and CDR2 is FNYEAQ. CDR3: CASSLGTSGSIDEQYF. For the CDR3, the DNA is TGTGCCAGCAGCTTGGGGACTAGCGGGAGTATAGACGAGCAGTACTTC.

This chain connects TRBV27 to TRBJ2-2; D could derive from TRBD1 or TRBD2 (5 bases each). Germline V lookup: CDR1 MNHEY, CDR2 SMNVEV (reference sequence). The CDR3 length is 16 residues. V was shortened by 1 base and J by 4 bases, with 13 bases between the two germline ends. The CDR3 region is CASSLWAGTGTGELFF. The DNA for the CDR3 is TGTGCCAGCAGTTTATGGGCAGGGACGGGCACCGGGGAGCTGTTTTTT.

This chain joins TRBV27 and TRBJ1-2; the D is unclear. The CDR3 sequence is 13 residues long. V was clipped by 2 bases and J by 4 bases, with 8 bases between them. The germline CDR1 and CDR2 sequences are MNHEY and SMNVEV (reference sequence). The CDR3 is CASSLSLGYGYTF. The DNA of the CDR3 is TGTGCCAGCAGTTTAAGTCTGGGCTATGGCTACACCTTC.

The V gene is TRBV28, the J gene TRBJ2-7, with TRBD2 matching 10 bases. The V and J ends lost 4 bases and 0 bases, in that order; junction bases with no gene match: 3. Germline CDR1 MDHEN, CDR2 SYDVKM. The CDR3 is made up of 15 amino acids. The CDR3 bases are TGTGCCAGCAGTTCCCTAGCGGGAGTCTCCTACGAGCAGTACTTC. Protein sequence: CASSSLAGVSYEQYF.

Note on this clone: Distinct nucleotide sequences in the sample also encode this CDR3. J is TRBJ2-2 and V is TRBV27; D is unresolved. The CDR3 loop spans 14 amino acids. Trimming pared 6 bases from V and 0 bases from J, leaving 8 bases between. Germline CDR1 and CDR2: MNHEY and SMNVEV (reference sequence). Written as DNA, the CDR3 is TGTGCCAGCAGCCCAGGAACGAACACCGGGGAGCTGTTTTTT. Its protein product is CASSPGTNTGELFF.

V and J are TRBV5-6 and TRBJ2-5, with D possibly being TRBD1 (5 bases). The J call may be mistaken, given a closer DNA end match to TRBJ2-7. The germline V gene encodes CDR1 SGHDT and CDR2 YYEEEE. This CDR3 comprises 16 residues. For the CDR3, the DNA is TGTGCCAGCAGCTTGGGGGCCTCAGGGTGGGGCTACGAGCAGTACTTC. Its translation: CASSLGASGWGYEQYF.

The chain uses TRBV7-8 and TRBJ1-5, with 9 nucleotides matching TRBD1. Germline-derived CDR1 and CDR2 are SGHVS and FQNEAQ. J lost 5 bases, V lost 2 bases, and 10 bases had no gene match. The CDR3 contains 17 residues. In nucleotides, the CDR3 is TGTGCCAGCAGCTTAAGCGGGACAGGGACTTGGGATCAGCCCCAGCATTTT. It yields the protein CASSLSGTGTWDQPQHF.

This rearrangement joins TRBV12-5 to TRBJ2-7, with 9 bases identical to TRBD1. The CDR3 has 13 amino acids. Trimming cost V 6 bases and J 4 bases; bases outside gene matches: 4. Germline V lookup: CDR1 LGHNT, CDR2 FRNRAP. CDR3 bases: TGTGCTAGTGGACCCGGGACAGGGTACGAGCAGTACTTC. Translating gives CASGPGTGYEQYF.

This chain connects TRBV10-3 to TRBJ2-1; the match to TRBD2 covers 8 bases. The CDR3 runs to 14 residues. With 10 bases clipped from V and 3 bases from J, the junction kept 8 bases outside the gene matches. Germline CDR1 reads ENHRY; CDR2 reads SYGVKD. Here the CDR3 DNA reads TGTGCCACCTTCCAAGCGGGAGACTACAATGAGCAGTTCTTC. Its translation: CATFQAGDYNEQFF.

V and J are TRBV5-6 and TRBJ2-7; 8 positions match TRBD2. Germline CDR1 SGHDT, CDR2 YYEEEE. There are 17 residues in the CDR3. After removal of 1 base from V and 2 bases from J, the junction contained 11 bases not matched to a gene. The CDR3 sequence: CASSLRYGRGRTYEQYF. CDR3 in DNA: TGTGCCAGCAGCTTGCGTTACGGGAGGGGGAGAACCTACGAGCAGTACTTC.

The CDR3 sequence: CATSRDRGLADEQFF. The CDR3 coding sequence is TGTGCCACCAGCAGAGATCGGGGACTAGCGGATGAGCAGTTCTTC. The chain employs TRBV15 and TRBJ2-1; 11 bases align to TRBD2. V shed 0 bases, J shed 8 bases, and the junction held 3 bases outside the gene matches. The CDR3 totals 15 residues. Germline V gene lookup returns CDR1 LNHNV and CDR2 YYDKDF (reference sequence).